These T cell receptor beta chains were read from a single sample in a study of technical replicates of blood from four donors. Libraries were prepared by immunoSEQ multiplex PCR; TCRdb keeps only in-frame clonotypes and omits some of them. The sample holds tens of thousands of clones, approximately 97% seen once. Specimen: T cells isolated from PBMCs. Receptor source: a human donor in good health. CDR3s include the opening cysteine and the closing phenylalanine or tryptophan. The D gene is left open where the match is weak. The size field is filled for only some rows; it gives once, few, many or a size class.

D gene	V gene	J gene	clone size	CDR3 DNA	CDR3 protein
TRBD2	TRBV7-9	TRBJ2-5	NA	TGTGCCAGCAGCTCGCAAGCGGGGGGAGAGACCCAGTACTTC	CASSSQAGGETQYF
NA	TRBV11-2	TRBJ2-7	NA	TGTGCCAGCAGCTTACTCGCGAGATCCTACGAGCAGTACTTC	CASSLLARSYEQYF
NA	TRBV7-2	TRBJ1-4	NA	TGTGCCAGCAGCTTAGCTGTCAGGGGTAATGAAAAACTGTTTTTT	CASSLAVRGNEKLFF
NA	TRBV30	TRBJ1-2	NA	TGTGCCTGGAGCAAAAGATCCAGGGGCAGTCACTATGGCTACACCTTC	CAWSKRSRGSHYGYTF
NA	TRBV4-2	TRBJ2-7	NA	TGTGCCAGCAGCCAAGATAACTTCGGGGAGCAGTACTTC	CASSQDNFGEQYF
TRBD1	TRBV5-4	TRBJ1-4	NA	TGTGCCAGCAGCTCGGGGACAGGGAATGAAAAACTGTTTTTT	CASSSGTGNEKLFF
TRBD2	TRBV6-5	TRBJ2-5	once	TGTGCCAGCAGTTACCCGGGACTATCGAAAGAGACCCAGTACTTC	CASSYPGLSKETQYF
NA	TRBV11-3	TRBJ2-5	once	TGTGCCAGCAGCCCCCCTTCGGGCAGGGTAAGAGAGACCCAGTACTTC	CASSPPSGRVRETQYF
NA	TRBV27	TRBJ2-7	NA	TGTGCCAGCAGTGGAAGCCAGGGGCCGTTAAGAGAGCAGTACTTC	CASSGSQGPLREQYF
NA	TRBV4-1	TRBJ2-5	NA	TGCGCCAGCAGCCAAGTACCTAGCTTTGGAGAGACCCAGTACTTC	CASSQVPSFGETQYF
TRBD1	TRBV19	TRBJ2-6	NA	TGTGCCAGTAGCGCCAAGGGGACAGGGGCAGCTGGGGCCAACGTCCTGACTTTC	CASSAKGTGAAGANVLTF
TRBD2	TRBV19	TRBJ2-2	NA	TGTGCCAGTAGTTCAACTAGCGGGGGGTTGGAGCTGTTTTTT	CASSSTSGGLELFF
TRBD1	TRBV19	TRBJ2-7	NA	TGTGGTTCTTGGACAGGGCGAGTAGGAGAGCAGTACTTC	CGSWTGRVGEQYF
TRBD1	TRBV30	TRBJ1-2	NA	TGTGCCTGGAGTATAGGACAGGGGTTGGATGGCTACACCTTC	CAWSIGQGLDGYTF
TRBD1	TRBV6-6	TRBJ2-7	NA	TGTGCCAGCAGGGACAGGGTCTACGAGCAGTACTTC	CASRDRVYEQYF
NA	TRBV9	TRBJ2-1	NA	TGTGCCAGCAGCCCGGGACTCAACAATGAGCAGTTCTTC	CASSPGLNNEQFF
TRBD2	TRBV11-3	TRBJ2-1	NA	TGTGCCAGCAGCATTAGCGGGAGGGCTTTCCTATCCTACAATGAGCAGTTCTTC	CASSISGRAFLSYNEQFF
NA	TRBV18	TRBJ1-1	NA	TGTGCCAGCTCACCCGGAAGGAACAGCCCTGCTATGAACACTGAAGCTTTCTTT	CASSPGRNSPAMNTEAFF
NA	TRBV5-1	TRBJ2-1	NA	TGCGCCAGCAGCTTCACAGGGAGCGGCTCATCCAATGAGCAGTTCTTC	CASSFTGSGSSNEQFF
TRBD2	TRBV9	TRBJ2-1	NA	TGTGCCAGCAGCGTAGAACTAGCGGGAGCCCGGGGGGACAATGAGCAGTTCTTC	CASSVELAGARGDNEQFF
NA	TRBV19	TRBJ2-2	once	TGTGCCAGTTATAAGGGGGTTAGGGACACCGGGGAGCTGTTTTTT	CASYKGVRDTGELFF
TRBD2	TRBV7-2	TRBJ2-1	NA	TGTGCCAGCAGCTTACTAGCGGGAGGGCCGGGAAATGAGCAGTTCTTC	CASSLLAGGPGNEQFF
TRBD2	TRBV4-3	TRBJ2-3	NA	TGCGCCAGCAGCCAACATGGGACTAGCGGATATACGCAGTATTTT	CASSQHGTSGYTQYF
TRBD2	TRBV10-2	TRBJ2-3	NA	TGCGCCAGCAGGCTAGCGGGAGACACAGATACGCAGTATTTT	CASRLAGDTDTQYF
TRBD2	TRBV5-8	TRBJ2-1	few	TGTGCCAGCAGCATACCGGGACTAGCGACCAATGAGCAGTTCTTC	CASSIPGLATNEQFF
TRBD2	TRBV29-1	TRBJ2-7	once	TGCAGCGTTGCGGGACTAGTGGTTGACGAGCAGTACTTC	CSVAGLVVDEQYF
TRBD2	TRBV28	TRBJ2-3	NA	TGTGCCAGCAGGGGCGGGAGCAGTCGGACAGATACGCAGTATTTT	CASRGGSSRTDTQYF
TRBD2	TRBV7-2	TRBJ2-1	NA	TGTGCCAGCAGCTCCCCGGGGGGTGGGGATGAGCAGTTCTTC	CASSSPGGGDEQFF
TRBD1	TRBV9	TRBJ2-2	NA	TGTGCCAGCAGCGTCACAGGGGGCGCGACCGGGGAGCTGTTTTTT	CASSVTGGATGELFF
TRBD1	TRBV28	TRBJ1-5	once	TGTGCCTCTATTACCAGGGGGCGCAATCAGCCCCAGCATTTT	CASITRGRNQPQHF
NA	TRBV30	TRBJ1-2	NA	TGTGCCTGGAGTCTCCTTAACTATGGCTACACCTTC	CAWSLLNYGYTF
NA	TRBV7-2	TRBJ1-1	NA	TGTGCCAGCAGCTTATCGTACACTGAAGCTTTCTTT	CASSLSYTEAFF
NA	TRBV7-6	TRBJ1-1	NA	TGTGCCAGCAGCTCCCTACGGGGTGAAGCTTTCTTT	CASSSLRGEAFF
NA	TRBV27	TRBJ2-3	NA	TGTGCCAGCAGTTTATGGGTCAGGGGAAGGGTATATTTT	CASSLWVRGRVYF
TRBD1	TRBV19	TRBJ1-3	NA	TGTGCCAGTAGTGTGTTCCAGGGGGCCGTTGGAAACACCATATATTTT	CASSVFQGAVGNTIYF
TRBD1	TRBV28	TRBJ2-3	NA	TGTGCCAGCACCGACTACCCGGACAGGCGCACAGATACGCAGTATTTT	CASTDYPDRRTDTQYF
TRBD2	TRBV9	TRBJ2-2	once	TGTGCCAGCAGCGTTAGCGGGATCGGGGAGCTGTTTTTT	CASSVSGIGELFF
NA	TRBV30	TRBJ1-1	NA	TGTGCCTGGACGCCAGACAGTGTGAACACTGAAGCTTTCTTT	CAWTPDSVNTEAFF
NA	TRBV21-1	TRBJ1-5	NA	TGTGCCAGCATCATAGGTACAGCAAATCAGCCCCAGCATTTT	CASIIGTANQPQHF
TRBD2	TRBV9	TRBJ2-7	NA	TGTGCCAGCAGCCCCGTCCATAGTAGCGGGAGATCCGAGCAGTACTTC	CASSPVHSSGRSEQYF
NA	TRBV7-6	TRBJ2-2	NA	TGTGCCAGCAGCCCCCTTAACGGGGAGCTGTTTTTT	CASSPLNGELFF
TRBD2	TRBV29-1	TRBJ2-7	once	TGCAGCGTTGGGGAACCTAGCGGGAGCTACGAGCAGTACTTC	CSVGEPSGSYEQYF
NA	TRBV5-1	TRBJ2-7	NA	TGCGCCAGCAGCTTGTCTCCAGCCTACGAGCAGTACTTC	CASSLSPAYEQYF
NA	TRBV18	TRBJ1-2	NA	TGTGCCAGCTCACCGGTCCCCGGGACACCCTATGGCTACACCTTC	CASSPVPGTPYGYTF
NA	TRBV5-1	TRBJ1-4	NA	TGCGCCAGCAGCTTGGTGAGGAATGAAAAACTGTTTTTT	CASSLVRNEKLFF
TRBD1	TRBV5-4	TRBJ2-1	NA	TGTGCCAGCAGCCGGGGACAGCACAATGAGCAGTTCTTC	CASSRGQHNEQFF
NA	TRBV11-2	TRBJ2-1	NA	TGTGCCAGCAGCTTAGGGGCTGAGCAGTTCTTC	CASSLGAEQFF
NA	TRBV7-9	TRBJ2-6	once	TGTGCCAGCAGCTTAGATGGGGCCATCTCTGGGGCCAACGTCCTGACTTTC	CASSLDGAISGANVLTF